The clone carrying this T cell receptor beta chain was seen just once. The entry originates in a study of blood T cell repertoires in COVID-19. Profiling relied on immunoSEQ multiplex PCR, and the TCRdb table lists in-frame clones only, not all of them. The sample lists roughly 250,000 clones, around nine tenths occurring once. CDR3 size: 13 residues. The V segment lost 5 bases and the J segment 3 bases; nucleotides outside the gene matches: 1. Germline V gene lookup returns CDR1 MNHEY and CDR2 SVGEGT. The genes are TRBV6-2 or TRBV6-3 and TRBJ2-5, with TRBD1 identical over 9 bases. The sequence was obtained from a woman between 40 and 50 years old who had recovered from COVID-19. Sequencing used peripheral blood. The CDR3 DNA reads TGTGCCAGCAGTCGGGACAGGGAAGAGACCCAGTACTTC. Its protein product is CASSRDREETQYF.